This T cell receptor beta chain comes out of a study of naive and memory T cell subsets. Findings of the study overall: From naive to CM, EM and EMRA, diversity decreased and Gini increased. Naive and memory subsets had different power law exponents for TCR abundance. Naive repertoires, especially CD8, held a few larger clonotypes, possibly memory cells re-expressing CD45RA. Over 85% of naive TCR sequences appeared only once, unlike memory subsets.

After the first PCR, alpha and beta chain libraries were processed separately. Both TRBC1 and TRBC2 were covered by a beta constant-region primer of two equimolar oligonucleotides. The ligated cDNA underwent four PCR rounds using SP2 and nested alpha and beta constant-region primers. TCRdb fed the UMI-ligation and nested PCR reads into MiXCR, producing one record per CDR3 protein. The table shows under 150,000 distinct CDR3 sequences, with about 20% occurring only once. In regard to this clonotype: Antigen: not known.

The clonotype comes from a human donor in good health. Sequenced sample: naive CD8+ T cells from blood.

The DNA for the CDR3 is TGTGCCAGCAGCTTAGCGGCGGGAGGAGGGTACAATGAGCAGTTCTTC. As protein: CASSLAAGGGYNEQFF. V gene TRBV7-9 combines with J gene TRBJ2-1, with 8 bases identical to TRBD2. This CDR3 spans 16 amino acids. V gave up 0 bases and J gave up 4 bases; unmatched junction bases: 5. Germline-derived CDR1 and CDR2 are SEHNR and FQNEAQ (reference sequence). Based on the CDR3 plus reference TRBV7-9 and TRBJ2-1, the full variable domain is DTGVSQNPRHKITKRGQNVTFRCDPISEHNRLYWYRQTLGQGPEFLTYFQNEAQLEKSRLLSDRFSAERPKGSFSTLEIQRTEQGDSAMYLCASSLAAGGGYNEQFFGPGTRLTVL.